This T cell receptor beta chain was observed in a study of molecular identifiers for immune sequencing clone quantification. Study-wide findings and caveats: For highly expanded clones, sizes could be underestimated when identical TCR molecules share a barcode.

The authors built bulk TCR libraries by previously described methods with listed TCR primers. TCRdb re-analysed the PCR reads in MiXCR, keeping a single row per CDR3 protein. This sample has about 640,000 distinct CDR3 sequences, with nearly 20% found just once. The CDR3 totals 14 residues. The germline gives CDR1 MDHEN, CDR2 SYDVKM. To note about this clonotype: Its antigen is unknown. A far larger clone differs by one base, so this is likely a read error.

V is TRBV28 and J is TRBJ2-3; D ambiguous. This sequence originates from a human donor in good health. Some libraries in this study had Jurkat cell RNA spiked in. The sample consisted of naive CD8+ T cells from blood, with Jurkat cell RNA spiked in. Subset noted: FACS-sorted CD8+CD4-CCR7+CD45RA+ naive T cells. Here the CDR3 reads CVSSLDPSTDTQYF. For the CDR3, the DNA is TGTGTCAGCAGTTTGGACCCTAGCACAGATACGCAGTATTTT.